These T cell receptor beta chains were read from a single sample in a study of blood T cell repertoires in COVID-19. Libraries were prepared by immunoSEQ multiplex PCR; TCRdb keeps only in-frame clonotypes and omits some of them. Altogether roughly 250,000 clones are present, 75% to 85% being singletons, with the ten largest covering 4% to 5%. The sample consisted of peripheral blood. The source of these receptors is a woman aged 70-85 years with acute or convalescent COVID-19. Each CDR3 is given with its conserved first and last residue. The D gene is left open where the match is weak. The listing skips clone size in some rows; elsewhere it reads once, few, many or a size class.

clone_size	v_call	j_call	d_call	cdr3_aa	cdr3_nt
-	TRBV29-1	TRBJ2-1	TRBD1	CSAHRGPEQFF	TGCAGCGCCCACAGGGGGCCTGAGCAGTTCTTC
-	TRBV5-1	TRBJ2-3	-	CASSLAMVTDTQYF	TGCGCCAGCAGCTTGGCTATGGTCACAGATACGCAGTATTTT
once	TRBV4-2	TRBJ1-2	TRBD1	CASSQDGGTATYGYTF	TGTGCCAGCAGCCAAGATGGCGGGACAGCGACCTATGGCTACACCTTC
few	TRBV5-1	TRBJ1-5	-	CASSLSGGNQPQHF	TGCGCCAGCAGCTTGTCAGGGGGCAATCAGCCCCAGCATTTT
few	TRBV30	TRBJ2-1	TRBD2	CAWSGVGLAFSYNEQFF	TGTGCCTGGAGTGGTGTGGGACTAGCGTTCTCCTACAATGAGCAGTTCTTC
-	TRBV2	TRBJ1-2	-	CASSEWGQMAGYTF	TGTGCCAGCAGTGAATGGGGGCAGATGGCTGGCTACACCTTC
-	TRBV12-5	TRBJ1-1	-	CASGLTGGNTEAFF	TGTGCTAGTGGTTTGACGGGGGGGAACACTGAAGCTTTCTTT
-	TRBV25-1	TRBJ2-7	TRBD1	CASSDGQGTYEQYF	TGTGCCAGCAGTGACGGACAGGGCACCTACGAGCAGTACTTC
-	TRBV12-3/TRBV12-4	TRBJ1-4	TRBD1	CASKPTGGEKLFF	TGTGCCAGCAAACCGACAGGGGGGGAAAAACTGTTTTTT
-	TRBV9	TRBJ2-1	-	CASSPLTDRLLNEQFF	TGTGCCAGCAGCCCACTCACAGACAGGCTACTCAATGAGCAGTTCTTC